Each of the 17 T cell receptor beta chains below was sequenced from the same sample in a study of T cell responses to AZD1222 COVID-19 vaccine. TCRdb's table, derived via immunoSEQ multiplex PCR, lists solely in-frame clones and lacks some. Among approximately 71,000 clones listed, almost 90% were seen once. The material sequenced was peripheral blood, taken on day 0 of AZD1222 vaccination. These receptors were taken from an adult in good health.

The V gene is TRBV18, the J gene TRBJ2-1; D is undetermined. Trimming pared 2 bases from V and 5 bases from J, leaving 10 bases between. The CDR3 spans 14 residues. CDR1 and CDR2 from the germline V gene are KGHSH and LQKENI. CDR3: CASSPRLQDNEQFF. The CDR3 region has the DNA TGTGCCAGCTCACCAAGGCTGCAAGACAATGAGCAGTTCTTC.

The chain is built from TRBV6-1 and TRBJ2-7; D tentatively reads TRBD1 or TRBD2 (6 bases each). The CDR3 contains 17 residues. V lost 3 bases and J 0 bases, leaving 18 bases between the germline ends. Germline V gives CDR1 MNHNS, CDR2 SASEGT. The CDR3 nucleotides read TGTGCCAGCAGTGAGGGGGGCGTCCTAATGAACTCCTACGAGCAGTACTTC. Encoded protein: CASSEGGVLMNSYEQYF.

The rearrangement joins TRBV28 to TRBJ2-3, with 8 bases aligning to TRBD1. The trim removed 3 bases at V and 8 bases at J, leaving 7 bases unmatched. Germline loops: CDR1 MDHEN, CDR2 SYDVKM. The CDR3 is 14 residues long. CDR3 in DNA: TGTGCCAGCAGTTTGGTCGACAGGGGAAGTACGCAGTATTTT. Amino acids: CASSLVDRGSTQYF.

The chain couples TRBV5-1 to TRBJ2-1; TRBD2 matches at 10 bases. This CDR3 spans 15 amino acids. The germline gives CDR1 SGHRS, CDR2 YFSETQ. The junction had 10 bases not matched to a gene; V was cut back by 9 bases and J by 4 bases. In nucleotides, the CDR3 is TGCGCCACCAACGTACTAGCGGGACGATACAATGAGCAGTTCTTC. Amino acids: CATNVLAGRYNEQFF. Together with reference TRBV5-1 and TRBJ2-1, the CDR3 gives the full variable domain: KAGVTQTPRYLIKTRGQQVTLSCSPISGHRSVSWYQQTPGQGLQFLFEYFSETQRNKGNFPGRFSGRQFSNSRSEMNVSTLELGDSALYLCATNVLAGRYNEQFFGPGTRLTVL.

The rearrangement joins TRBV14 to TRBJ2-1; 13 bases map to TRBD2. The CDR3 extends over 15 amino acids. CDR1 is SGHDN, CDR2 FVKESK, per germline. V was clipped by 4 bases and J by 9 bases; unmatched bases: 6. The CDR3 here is CASSLVGLAGVEQFF. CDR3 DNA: TGTGCCAGCAGCCTAGTCGGACTAGCGGGAGTTGAGCAGTTCTTC.

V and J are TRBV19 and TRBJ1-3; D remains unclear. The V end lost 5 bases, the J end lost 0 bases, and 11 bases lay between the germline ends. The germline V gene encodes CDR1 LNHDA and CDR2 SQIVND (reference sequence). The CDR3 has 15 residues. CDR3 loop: CASSDGLSSGNTIYF. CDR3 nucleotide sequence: TGTGCCAGTAGTGATGGACTGAGCTCTGGAAACACCATATATTTT.

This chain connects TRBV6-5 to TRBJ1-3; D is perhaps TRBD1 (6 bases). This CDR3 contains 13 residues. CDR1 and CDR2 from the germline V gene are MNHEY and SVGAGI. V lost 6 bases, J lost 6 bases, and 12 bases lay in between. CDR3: CASRSQGTNTIYF. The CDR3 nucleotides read TGTGCCAGCAGGTCACAGGGTACAAACACCATATATTTT.

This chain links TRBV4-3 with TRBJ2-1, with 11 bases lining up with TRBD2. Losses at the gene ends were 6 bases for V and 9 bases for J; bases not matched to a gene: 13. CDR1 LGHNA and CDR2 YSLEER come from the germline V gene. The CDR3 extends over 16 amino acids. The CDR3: CASRSLAGGSSGEQFF. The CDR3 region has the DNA TGCGCCAGCAGGTCCCTAGCGGGAGGCTCCTCGGGTGAGCAGTTCTTC.

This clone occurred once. The CDR3 spells CASSWTGGRYGYTF. DNA of the CDR3: TGTGCCAGCAGCTGGACAGGGGGGAGATATGGCTACACCTTC. The chain is built from TRBV5-8 and TRBJ1-2; 10 bases fit TRBD1. Germline CDR1 is SGHTS and CDR2 is YDEGEE. CDR3 size: 14 residues. The V gene end was trimmed by 3 bases and the J gene end by 5 bases; junction bases not matched to a gene: 4.

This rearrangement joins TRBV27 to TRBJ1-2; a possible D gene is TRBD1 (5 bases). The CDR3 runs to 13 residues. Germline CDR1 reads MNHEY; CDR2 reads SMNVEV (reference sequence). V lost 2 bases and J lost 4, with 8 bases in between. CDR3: CASSLGQGYGYTF. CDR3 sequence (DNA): TGTGCCAGCAGTTTAGGTCAGGGCTATGGCTACACCTTC.

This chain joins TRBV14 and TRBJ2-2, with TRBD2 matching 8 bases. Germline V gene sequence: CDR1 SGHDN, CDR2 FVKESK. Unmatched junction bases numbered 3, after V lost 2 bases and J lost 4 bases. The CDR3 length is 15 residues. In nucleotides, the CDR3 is TGTGCCAGCAGCCAACAGCTAGCGGGCACCGGGGAGCTGTTTTTT. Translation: CASSQQLAGTGELFF. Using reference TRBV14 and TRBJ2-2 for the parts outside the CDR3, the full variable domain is EAGVTQFPSHSVIEKGQTVTLRCDPISGHDNLYWYRRVMGKEIKFLLHFVKESKQDESGMPNNRFLAERTGGTYSTLKVQPAELEDSGVYFCASSQQLAGTGELFFGEGSRLTVL.

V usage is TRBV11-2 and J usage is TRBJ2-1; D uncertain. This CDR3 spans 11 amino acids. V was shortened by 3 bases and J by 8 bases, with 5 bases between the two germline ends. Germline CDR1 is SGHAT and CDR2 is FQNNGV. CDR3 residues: CASSLRYEQFF. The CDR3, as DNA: TGTGCCAGCAGCTTGCGGTATGAGCAGTTCTTC.

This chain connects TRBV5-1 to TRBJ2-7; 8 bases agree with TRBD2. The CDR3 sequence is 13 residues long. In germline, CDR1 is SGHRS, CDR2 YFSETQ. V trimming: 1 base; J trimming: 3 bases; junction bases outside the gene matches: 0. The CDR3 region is CASSLREGYEQYF. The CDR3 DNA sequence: TGCGCCAGCAGCTTGCGGGAGGGCTACGAGCAGTACTTC. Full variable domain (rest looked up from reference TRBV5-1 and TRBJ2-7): KAGVTQTPRYLIKTRGQQVTLSCSPISGHRSVSWYQQTPGQGLQFLFEYFSETQRNKGNFPGRFSGRQFSNSRSEMNVSTLELGDSALYLCASSLREGYEQYFGPGTRLTVT.

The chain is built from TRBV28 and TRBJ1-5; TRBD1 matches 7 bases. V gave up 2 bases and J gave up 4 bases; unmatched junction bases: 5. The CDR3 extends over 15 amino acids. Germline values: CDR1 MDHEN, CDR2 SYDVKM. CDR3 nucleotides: TGTGCCAGCAGTTTAACAGGGGCGAGGAATCAGCCCCAGCATTTT. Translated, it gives CASSLTGARNQPQHF.

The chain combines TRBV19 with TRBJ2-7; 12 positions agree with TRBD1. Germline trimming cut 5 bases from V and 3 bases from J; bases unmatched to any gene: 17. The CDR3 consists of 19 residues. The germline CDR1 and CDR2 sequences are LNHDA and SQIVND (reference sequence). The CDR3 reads CASSSTGTGGDLIVYEQYF. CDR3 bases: TGTGCCAGTAGTTCGACCGGGACAGGGGGCGATTTAATCGTCTACGAGCAGTACTTC. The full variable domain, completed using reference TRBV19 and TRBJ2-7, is DGGITQSPKYLFRKEGQNVTLSCEQNLNHDAMYWYRQDPGQGLRLIYYSQIVNDFQKGDIAEGYSVSREKKESFPLTVTSAQKNPTAFYLCASSSTGTGGDLIVYEQYFGPGTRLTVT.

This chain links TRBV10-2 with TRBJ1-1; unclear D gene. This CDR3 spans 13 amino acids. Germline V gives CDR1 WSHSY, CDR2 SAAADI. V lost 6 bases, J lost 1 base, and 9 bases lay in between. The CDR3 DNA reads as TGCGCCAGCAGCTACGGACGGAACACTGAAGCTTTCTTT. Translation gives CASSYGRNTEAFF.

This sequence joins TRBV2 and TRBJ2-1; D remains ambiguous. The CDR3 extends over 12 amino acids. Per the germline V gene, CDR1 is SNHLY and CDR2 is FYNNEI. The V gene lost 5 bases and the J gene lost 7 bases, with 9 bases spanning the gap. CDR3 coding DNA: TGTGCCAGCAGTAGGACGGAAAATGAGCAGTTCTTC. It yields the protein CASSRTENEQFF. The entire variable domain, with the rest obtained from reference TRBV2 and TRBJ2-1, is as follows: EPEVTQTPSHQVTQMGQEVILRCVPISNHLYFYWYRQILGQKVEFLVSFYNNEISEKSEIFDDQFSVERPDGSNFTLKIRSTKLEDSAMYFCASSRTENEQFFGPGTRLTVL.